This is a list of T cell receptor beta chains from one sample in a study of T cells in Graves' hyperthyroidism and ophthalmopathy. TCRdb recomputed calls from the multiplex PCR reads with MiXCR, one row per CDR3 protein. The sample includes around 370,000 distinct CDR3 sequences, roughly 18% of them seen just once. The sequencing sample was made of blood. The source of these receptors is a man aged 18 to 30 with Graves' ophthalmopathy. CDR3s include the opening cysteine and the closing phenylalanine or tryptophan. The order of the fields is D gene, V gene, J gene, clone size, CDR3 protein, CDR3 DNA. The D gene is left open where the match is weak. Not all rows give a size; the values are once, few, many and, for expanded clones, a class.

d_call: -
v_call: TRBV15
j_call: TRBJ2-7
clone_size: few
cdr3_aa: CATRITQSSYEQYF
cdr3_nt: TGTGCCACCAGAATTACCCAGAGCTCCTACGAGCAGTACTTC

d_call: TRBD1
v_call: TRBV28
j_call: TRBJ1-1
clone_size: -
cdr3_aa: CASSDPGGGNTEAFF
cdr3_nt: TGTGCCAGCAGTGATCCAGGGGGCGGGAACACTGAAGCTTTCTTT

d_call: -
v_call: TRBV18
j_call: TRBJ2-7
clone_size: -
cdr3_aa: CASSPQLSRGEQYF
cdr3_nt: TGTGCCAGCTCACCACAACTCTCAAGGGGGGAGCAGTACTTC

d_call: TRBD1
v_call: TRBV20-1
j_call: TRBJ1-1
clone_size: many
cdr3_aa: CSVGQAHTEAFF
cdr3_nt: TGCAGTGTTGGACAGGCACACACTGAAGCTTTCTTT

d_call: TRBD2
v_call: TRBV20-1
j_call: TRBJ2-4
clone_size: many
cdr3_aa: CSASDRGDENIQYF
cdr3_nt: TGCAGTGCTAGCGACCGGGGGGACGAAAACATTCAGTACTTC

d_call: -
v_call: TRBV5-1
j_call: TRBJ2-7
clone_size: -
cdr3_aa: CASRLVVGVSYEQYF
cdr3_nt: TGCGCCAGCAGGTTGGTAGTGGGAGTCTCCTACGAGCAGTACTTC

d_call: -
v_call: TRBV11-3
j_call: TRBJ2-3
clone_size: many
cdr3_aa: CASSLQTGSRTDTQYF
cdr3_nt: TGTGCCAGCAGCTTACAAACCGGGTCTCGCACAGATACGCAGTATTTT

d_call: -
v_call: TRBV27
j_call: TRBJ2-2
clone_size: many
cdr3_aa: CASSHSSRNTGELFF
cdr3_nt: TGTGCCAGCAGCCATAGTTCGCGGAACACCGGGGAGCTGTTTTTT

d_call: -
v_call: TRBV18
j_call: TRBJ2-7
clone_size: many
cdr3_aa: CASSPPARQALGGQYF
cdr3_nt: TGTGCCAGCTCACCACCGGCCCGACAGGCGCTCGGAGGGCAGTACTTC

d_call: TRBD1
v_call: TRBV7-3
j_call: TRBJ2-2
clone_size: few
cdr3_aa: CASSSLPGQGLAGELFF
cdr3_nt: TGTGCCAGCAGCTCACTTCCGGGACAGGGTCTCGCCGGGGAGCTGTTTTTT

d_call: -
v_call: TRBV2
j_call: TRBJ1-6
clone_size: many
cdr3_aa: CASTWTAVGNSPLHF
cdr3_nt: TGTGCCAGCACCTGGACAGCGGTCGGGAATTCACCCCTCCACTTT

d_call: TRBD2
v_call: TRBV18
j_call: TRBJ2-3
clone_size: many
cdr3_aa: CASSPGAGAGTDTQYF
cdr3_nt: TGTGCCAGCTCACCGGGAGCGGGGGCCGGCACAGATACGCAGTATTTT

d_call: -
v_call: TRBV20-1
j_call: TRBJ2-1
clone_size: few
cdr3_aa: CSAERARGVYNEQFF
cdr3_nt: TGCAGTGCCGAAAGGGCCCGAGGGGTCTACAATGAGCAGTTCTTC

d_call: -
v_call: TRBV4-2
j_call: TRBJ1-2
clone_size: few
cdr3_aa: CASSQDGGNYGYTF
cdr3_nt: TGTGCCAGCAGCCAAGATGGAGGGAACTATGGCTACACCTTC

d_call: -
v_call: TRBV7-2
j_call: TRBJ2-7
clone_size: -
cdr3_aa: CASTRTVSSYEQYF
cdr3_nt: TGTGCCAGCACCCGGACAGTCAGCTCCTACGAGCAGTACTTC